This entry features one TCR beta chain sequence. As yet, its antigen is unknown. The data belong to a study of cytomegalovirus exposure and HLA in healthy donors. Study outcomes and limitations: The authors later found most CMV-associated TCR beta chains appeared HLA-restricted. Relative to equally common others, HLA-associated TCR beta chains showed greater clonal expansion in a later analysis. A list of roughly 160 TCR beta chains associated with cytomegalovirus was given.

PCR used 60 Vbeta primers and 13 Jbeta primers. Some clones are missing from TCRdb's copy, which holds only in-frame ones; the method was immunoSEQ multiplex PCR. The sample comprises approximately 300,000 clones, 80% of which are singletons, and 0.3% rests with the top ten. From germline, CDR1 is SGHTA and CDR2 FQGNSA. Germline trimming cut 3 bases from V and 4 bases from J; bases unmatched to any gene: 12. This CDR3 spans 17 amino acids. V is TRBV7-2 and J is TRBJ1-3; 7 bases are a match to TRBD1. Sequenced: PBMCs. This receptor was identified in a girl aged 2-10 years in good health and CMV-seronegative. The CDR3 spells CASSFLVGGQLGNTIYF. CDR3 in DNA: TGTGCCAGCAGCTTTTTAGTAGGGGGCCAGTTAGGAAACACCATATATTTT.